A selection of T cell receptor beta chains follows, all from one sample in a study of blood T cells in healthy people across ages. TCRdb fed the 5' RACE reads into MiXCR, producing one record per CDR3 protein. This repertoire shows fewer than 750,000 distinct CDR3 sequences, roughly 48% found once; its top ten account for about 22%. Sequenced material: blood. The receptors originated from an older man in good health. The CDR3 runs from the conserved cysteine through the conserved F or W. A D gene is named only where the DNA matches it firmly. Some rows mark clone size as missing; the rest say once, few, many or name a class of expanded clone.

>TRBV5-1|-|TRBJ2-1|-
CASSRGDVGGSYNEQFF
TGCGCCAGCAGCAGGGGGGACGTGGGCGGCTCCTACAATGAGCAGTTCTTC
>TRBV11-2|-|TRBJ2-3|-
CASSLDGLTTDTQYF
TGTGCCAGCAGCTTAGATGGTCTTACCACAGATACGCAGTATTTT
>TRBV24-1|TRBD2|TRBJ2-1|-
CATSESAGGPFGEQFF
TGTGCCACCAGTGAATCAGCGGGAGGGCCATTCGGTGAGCAGTTCTTC
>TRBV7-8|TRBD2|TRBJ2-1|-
CASSLGRGGFNEQFF
TGTGCCAGCAGCTTGGGGCGGGGGGGTTTCAATGAGCAGTTCTTC
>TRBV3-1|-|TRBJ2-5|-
CASSPHGGGWQETQYF
TGTGCCAGCAGCCCGCATGGAGGGGGTTGGCAAGAGACCCAGTACTTC
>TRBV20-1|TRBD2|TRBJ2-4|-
CSAAGTSGVSREQYF
TGCAGTGCAGCCGGGACTAGCGGGGTATCAAGAGAGCAGTACTTC
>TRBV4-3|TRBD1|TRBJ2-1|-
CASSQPGQGLDEQFF
TGCGCCAGCAGCCAACCGGGACAGGGGCTCGATGAGCAGTTCTTC
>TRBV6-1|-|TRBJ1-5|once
CASSEAGQGNNQPQHF
TGTGCCAGCAGTGAAGCGGGGCAGGGCAACAATCAGCCCCAGCATTTT
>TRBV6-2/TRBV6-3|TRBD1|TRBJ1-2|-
CASRPPGQGSNGYTF
TGTGCCAGCAGACCTCCGGGACAGGGGTCGAATGGCTACACCTTC
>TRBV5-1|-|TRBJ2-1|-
CASSLEGDPHNEQFF
TGCGCCAGCAGCTTGGAGGGGGACCCCCACAATGAGCAGTTCTTC
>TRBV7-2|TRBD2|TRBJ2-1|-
CASSSLAGGINEQFF
TGTGCCAGCAGCTCCTTAGCGGGAGGGATAAATGAGCAGTTCTTC
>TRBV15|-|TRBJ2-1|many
CATSREGRGYNEQFF
TGTGCCACCAGCAGAGAGGGTCGGGGTTACAATGAGCAGTTCTTC
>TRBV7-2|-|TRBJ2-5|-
CASSWLGGGEQYF
TGTGCCAGCAGCTGGTTAGGGGGCGGGGAGCAGTACTTC
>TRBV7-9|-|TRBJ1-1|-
CASSLYGNTEAFF
TGTGCCAGCAGCTTATATGGGAACACTGAAGCTTTCTTT
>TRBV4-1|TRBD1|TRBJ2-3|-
CASSQEGQGVGDTQYF
TGCGCCAGCAGCCAAGAGGGACAGGGTGTAGGTGATACGCAGTATTTT
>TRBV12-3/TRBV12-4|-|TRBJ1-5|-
CAGSFSGGNQPQHF
TGTGCCGGCAGTTTTTCAGGAGGGAATCAGCCCCAGCATTTT
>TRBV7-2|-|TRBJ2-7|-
CASRPDRYSSYNEQYF
TGTGCCAGCAGACCAGACAGGTATAGCTCCTACAATGAGCAGTACTTC
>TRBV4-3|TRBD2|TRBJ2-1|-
CASSQELAGESYYEQFF
TGCGCCAGCAGCCAAGAGCTAGCGGGAGAGAGTTACTATGAGCAGTTCTTC
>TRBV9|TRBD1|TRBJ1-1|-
CASSVGGTGMNTEAFF
TGTGCCAGCAGCGTAGGTGGGACAGGGATGAACACTGAAGCTTTCTTT
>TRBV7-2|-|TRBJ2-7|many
CASSRDFQSSYEQYF
TGTGCCAGCAGCCGGGACTTTCAAAGCTCCTACGAGCAGTACTTC
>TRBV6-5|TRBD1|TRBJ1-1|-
CASSYVTGAEAFF
TGTGCCAGCAGTTACGTTACAGGGGCTGAAGCTTTCTTT
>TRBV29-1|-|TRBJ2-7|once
CSANGRGGNYEQYF
TGCAGCGCCAACGGCCGGGGTGGGAACTACGAGCAGTACTTC
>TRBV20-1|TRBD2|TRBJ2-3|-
CSATLLAGGSPSTDTQYF
TGCAGTGCTACCCTTCTAGCGGGAGGGTCCCCTAGCACAGATACGCAGTATTTT
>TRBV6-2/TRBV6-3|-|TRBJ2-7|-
CASSRWTAGSYEQYF
TGTGCCAGCAGCCGATGGACGGCTGGCTCCTACGAGCAGTACTTC
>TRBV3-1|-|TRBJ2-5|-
CASSQWQQETQYF
TGTGCCAGCAGCCAATGGCAGCAAGAGACCCAGTACTTC
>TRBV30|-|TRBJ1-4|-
CAWSKGIGEKLFF
TGTGCCTGGAGTAAGGGGATTGGTGAAAAACTGTTTTTT